Listed below are T cell receptor beta chains from one sample, sequenced in a study of T cells expressing NK-cell markers. TCRdb reprocessed the 5' RACE reads, keeping one entry per CDR3 protein, no DNA. The listing records about 550,000 distinct CDR3 sequences. Sequencing was performed on blood T cells: a sorted CD56 or NKG2C T cell subset, CD4+ or CD8+ T cells, or bulk PBMC T cells (not recorded which). The receptors stem from a man aged 18 to 29 in good health. CDR3s include the opening cysteine and the closing phenylalanine or tryptophan. Each record gives: J gene, V gene, CDR3 protein.

>TRBJ2-2|TRBV28
CASSFSRAYTGELFF
>TRBJ2-1|TRBV5-1
CASSLRDPYLREQFF
>TRBJ2-3|TRBV7-3
CASSYKTGTDTQYF
>TRBJ2-3|TRBV3-1
CASSQGDRDSTDTQYF
>TRBJ2-3|TRBV3-1
CASSQGTLPGEDTQYF
>TRBJ2-1|TRBV5-1
CASSYGTGIGYEQFF
>TRBJ2-1|TRBV11-3
CASSFQPRKQQFF
>TRBJ2-2|TRBV6-2/TRBV6-3
CASSTPGQGTSGYPGELFF
>TRBJ2-3|TRBV7-9
CASSSASALTDTQYF
>TRBJ1-2|TRBV12-3/TRBV12-4
CASSARGRGRGYTF
>TRBJ2-1|TRBV5-1
CASRRGLAGVDEQFF
>TRBJ1-6|TRBV5-5
CASSPEPRLNSPLHF
>TRBJ2-7|TRBV28
CASSPRSSGRAYEQYF
>TRBJ2-1|TRBV7-8
CASSLSGTGNEQFF
>TRBJ2-1|TRBV5-6
CASIRRYNEQFF